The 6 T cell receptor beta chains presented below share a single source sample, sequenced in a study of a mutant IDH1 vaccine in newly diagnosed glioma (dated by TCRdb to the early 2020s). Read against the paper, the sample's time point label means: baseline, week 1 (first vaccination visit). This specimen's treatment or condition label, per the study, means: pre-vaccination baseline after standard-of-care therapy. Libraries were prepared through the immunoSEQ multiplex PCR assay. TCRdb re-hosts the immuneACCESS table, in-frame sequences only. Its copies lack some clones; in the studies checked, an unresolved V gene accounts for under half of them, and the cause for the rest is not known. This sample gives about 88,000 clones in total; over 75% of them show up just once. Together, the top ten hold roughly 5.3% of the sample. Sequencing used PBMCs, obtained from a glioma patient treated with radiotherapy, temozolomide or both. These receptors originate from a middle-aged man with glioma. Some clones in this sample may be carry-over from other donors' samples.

The CDR3 protein is CASSTTSGGKGTQYF. In DNA form, the CDR3 reads TGTGCCAGCAGTACGACTAGCGGGGGGAAAGGGACCCAGTACTTC. This chain uses TRBV27 with TRBJ2-5; 13 bases line up with TRBD2. This CDR3 region has 15 residues. Losses at the gene ends were 5 bases for V and 7 bases for J; bases not matched to a gene: 7. Germline values: CDR1 MNHEY, CDR2 SMNVEV (reference sequence).

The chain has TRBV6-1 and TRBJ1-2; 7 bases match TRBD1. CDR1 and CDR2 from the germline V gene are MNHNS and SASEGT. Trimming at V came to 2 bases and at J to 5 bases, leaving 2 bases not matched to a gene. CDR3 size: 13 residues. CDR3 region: CASSEQGDYGYTF. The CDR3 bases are TGTGCCAGCAGTGAACAGGGGGATTATGGCTACACCTTC.

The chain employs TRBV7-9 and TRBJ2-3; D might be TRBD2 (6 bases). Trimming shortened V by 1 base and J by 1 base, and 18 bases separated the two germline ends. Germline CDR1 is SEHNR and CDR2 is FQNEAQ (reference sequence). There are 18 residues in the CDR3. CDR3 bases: TGTGCCAGCAGCTTAGAGCTCGGGGGTGGGGAACGCACAGATACGCAGTATTTT. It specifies CASSLELGGGERTDTQYF.

The CDR3 protein is CASSLSGQGNQPQHF. The CDR3 bases are TGTGCCAGCTCTCTCTCAGGCCAGGGCAATCAGCCCCAGCATTTT. The J gene is TRBJ1-5, the V gene TRBV18; D remains ambiguous. The CDR3 contains 15 residues. Germline CDR1 is KGHSH and CDR2 is LQKENI. V lost 6 bases to trimming and J lost 2 bases, with 14 bases between them.

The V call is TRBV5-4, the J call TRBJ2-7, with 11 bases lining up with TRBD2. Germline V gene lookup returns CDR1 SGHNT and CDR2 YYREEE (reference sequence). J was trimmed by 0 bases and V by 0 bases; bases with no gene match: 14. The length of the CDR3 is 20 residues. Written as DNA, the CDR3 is TGTGCCAGCAGCTTGGCCTCCGGGACTAGCGGTTACTTTAGCTCCTACGAGCAGTACTTC. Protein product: CASSLASGTSGYFSSYEQYF.

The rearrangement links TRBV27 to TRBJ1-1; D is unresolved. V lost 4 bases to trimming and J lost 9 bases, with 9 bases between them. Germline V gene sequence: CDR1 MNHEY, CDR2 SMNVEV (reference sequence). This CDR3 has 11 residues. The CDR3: CASSSLKQAFF. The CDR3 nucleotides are TGTGCCAGCAGTTCCCTTAAACAAGCTTTCTTT.